The T cell receptor (beta chain) under discussion was sequenced for a study of blood T cell repertoires in COVID-19. As for the study in general: Sources were T cells, B-cell-depleted T cells, or PBMCs; the material itself was cDNA or gDNA.

The table came from immunoSEQ multiplex PCR; TCRdb's copy has only in-frame clones and leaves some out. The data contain a few hundred thousand clones, around 86% of them seen just once; the ten biggest clones take up approximately 4.7%. This clone was seen a few times. CDR3 size: 14 residues. Germline CDR1 and CDR2: SGHDT and YYEEEE. Trimming took 0 bases from V and 10 from J, leaving 13 bases between them. Sequenced input: PBMCs or T cells enriched from blood (not recorded which). This TCR was sampled from a woman between 45 and 60 years old who had recovered from COVID-19. The chain recombines TRBV5-6 with TRBJ2-2; D might be TRBD1 (6 bases). The CDR3 DNA sequence: TGTGCCAGCAGCTTGGTAGCTAGGGGGTCGGAGCTGTTTTTT. This gives the protein CASSLVARGSELFF.